The rows below give T cell receptor beta chains drawn from one sample of a study of CD8 T cells in Susac syndrome. TCRdb called the immunoSEQ multiplex PCR reads again in MiXCR, with one record for every CDR3 protein. Of 95,000 to 150,000 distinct CDR3 sequences listed, roughly 92% are singletons. The specimen sequenced was CD4+ T cells from PBMCs. Receptor source: a human donor in good health. The CDR3 runs from the conserved cysteine through the conserved F or W. The order of the fields is V gene, clone size, J gene, D gene, CDR3 protein, CDR3 DNA. A D gene is named only where the DNA matches it firmly. Not every row has a clone size; where given, it reads once, few, many or a size class.

>TRBV10-3|once|TRBJ2-5|NA
CAISWEDETQYF
TGTGCCATCAGTTGGGAAGATGAGACCCAGTACTTC
>TRBV19|NA|TRBJ1-5|TRBD1
CASSPRDRYQPQHF
TGTGCCAGTAGTCCACGGGACAGATATCAGCCCCAGCATTTT
>TRBV30|NA|TRBJ1-6|NA
CAWSGGLDSPLHF
TGTGCCTGGAGCGGGGGGTTAGATTCACCCCTCCACTTT
>TRBV2|NA|TRBJ2-7|NA
CASKTPRGYGEQYF
TGTGCCAGCAAAACCCCCCGAGGGTATGGCGAGCAGTACTTC
>TRBV2|NA|TRBJ2-7|NA
CASSKGLSYEQYF
TGTGCCAGCAGTAAGGGACTGTCCTACGAGCAGTACTTC
>TRBV9|NA|TRBJ1-2|NA
CASSASGPYGYTF
TGTGCCAGCAGCGCTTCAGGGCCCTATGGCTACACCTTC
>TRBV27|NA|TRBJ2-6|TRBD1
CASSSYGQGVAANVLTF
TGTGCCAGCAGTTCCTATGGGCAGGGGGTAGCGGCCAACGTCCTGACTTTC
>TRBV12-3/TRBV12-4|NA|TRBJ2-3|NA
CASSFRSRLRDTQYF
TGTGCCAGCAGTTTCCGGAGCAGGTTAAGGGATACGCAGTATTTT
>TRBV20-1|NA|TRBJ1-6|NA
CSAARGDSSPLHF
TGCAGTGCGGCAAGAGGAGACAGTTCACCCCTCCACTTT
>TRBV3-1|NA|TRBJ2-6|NA
CASSQDKGAGANVLTF
TGTGCCAGCAGCCAAGATAAGGGCGCTGGGGCCAACGTCCTGACTTTC
>TRBV30|NA|TRBJ1-1|NA
CAAKGTANTEAFF
TGTGCCGCGAAGGGGACGGCGAACACTGAAGCTTTCTTT
>TRBV30|NA|TRBJ2-1|NA
CAWSRGPGNNEQFF
TGTGCCTGGAGTAGAGGACCCGGCAACAATGAGCAGTTCTTC
>TRBV15|NA|TRBJ2-7|NA
CATSRDSGDEQYF
TGTGCCACCAGCAGAGATTCCGGGGACGAGCAGTACTTC
>TRBV20-1|NA|TRBJ1-1|TRBD1
CSASRGPGTEAFF
TGCAGTGCTTCAAGGGGGCCGGGCACTGAAGCTTTCTTT
>TRBV6-5|NA|TRBJ2-2|TRBD2
CASSSGSGGELFF
TGTGCCAGCAGTTCCGGGTCGGGAGGTGAGCTGTTTTTT
>TRBV18|NA|TRBJ1-1|TRBD1
CASSLLSPSQGGAEAFF
TGTGCCAGCTCACTTCTCTCACCGTCACAGGGGGGGGCTGAAGCTTTCTTT
>TRBV15|NA|TRBJ2-7|TRBD2
CATSRDLGGTSGSEQYF
TGTGCCACCAGCAGAGATCTAGGGGGGACTAGCGGGAGCGAGCAGTACTTC
>TRBV11-2|NA|TRBJ1-1|TRBD1
CASSYGQGTEAFF
TGTGCCAGCAGCTACGGACAGGGCACTGAAGCTTTCTTT
>TRBV7-7|once|TRBJ2-5|TRBD1
CASSHGTAQETQYF
TGTGCTAGCAGCCACGGGACAGCCCAAGAGACCCAGTACTTC
>TRBV2|NA|TRBJ1-5|NA
CASSGQGRSNQPQHF
TGTGCCAGCAGTGGCCAGGGTCGGAGCAATCAGCCCCAGCATTTT
>TRBV28|NA|TRBJ2-3|TRBD1
CAGGDRGADTQYF
TGTGCCGGGGGGGACAGGGGCGCAGATACGCAGTATTTT
>TRBV4-2|NA|TRBJ2-6|NA
CASSQADSGANVLTF
TGTGCCAGCAGCCAAGCCGACTCTGGGGCCAACGTCCTGACTTTC
>TRBV3-1|NA|TRBJ1-1|NA
CASSQYRRNTEAFF
TGTGCCAGCAGCCAATACAGGAGGAACACTGAAGCTTTCTTT
>TRBV5-1|NA|TRBJ2-7|NA
CASSLGREQYF
TGCGCCAGCAGCTTGGGCAGGGAGCAGTACTTC
>TRBV29-1|NA|TRBJ2-3|NA
CSVESSTDTQYF
TGCAGCGTTGAAAGCTCCACAGATACGCAGTATTTT
>TRBV7-9|NA|TRBJ2-6|NA
CASSLAADSGANVLTF
TGTGCCAGCAGCTTAGCAGCAGACTCTGGGGCCAACGTCCTGACTTTC
>TRBV30|NA|TRBJ2-7|NA
CAWRPGVGPYEQYF
TGTGCCTGGAGACCCGGAGTAGGGCCCTACGAGCAGTACTTC
>TRBV20-1|NA|TRBJ2-4|NA
CSATVLGAKNIQYF
TGCAGTGCTACCGTGTTGGGGGCCAAAAACATTCAGTACTTC
>TRBV19|NA|TRBJ2-7|NA
CASTPGKGEQYF
TGTGCCAGTACCCCGGGGAAGGGCGAGCAGTACTTC
>TRBV29-1|NA|TRBJ2-3|NA
CSVGVLTGAGTDTQYF
TGCAGCGTTGGGGTGCTGACGGGAGCTGGCACAGATACGCAGTATTTT
>TRBV7-9|once|TRBJ2-3|TRBD2
CASSLAGRARDTQYF
TGTGCCAGCAGCTTAGCCGGGAGGGCCAGGGATACGCAGTATTTT
>TRBV20-1|NA|TRBJ2-3|TRBD2
CSATFPGLAGGSTDTQYF
TGCAGTGCAACGTTCCCGGGACTAGCGGGAGGGAGCACAGATACGCAGTATTTT
>TRBV29-1|NA|TRBJ2-1|TRBD2
CSGLSSGRLIEQFF
TGCAGCGGACTTTCTAGCGGGAGACTTATTGAGCAGTTCTTC
>TRBV9|NA|TRBJ1-1|TRBD1
CASSVQTGFTEAFF
TGTGCCAGCAGCGTACAGACAGGGTTCACTGAAGCTTTCTTT
>TRBV15|NA|TRBJ1-1|TRBD1
CATSRVGQGAEAFF
TGTGCCACCAGCAGAGTTGGACAGGGGGCTGAAGCTTTCTTT
>TRBV28|NA|TRBJ1-6|NA
CASMTAEFPALHF
TGTGCCAGCATGACGGCCGAATTTCCCGCCCTCCACTTT
>TRBV19|NA|TRBJ2-1|NA
CATGDWGEKFF
TGTGCCACAGGCGATTGGGGGGAAAAGTTCTTC
>TRBV19|NA|TRBJ2-7|TRBD2
CASSITAGDYEQYF
TGTGCCAGTAGTATCACAGCGGGAGACTACGAGCAGTACTTC
>TRBV23-1|NA|TRBJ2-5|TRBD2
CASSGGVSEETQYF
TGCGCCAGCAGTGGGGGGGTTAGCGAAGAGACCCAGTACTTC
>TRBV19|NA|TRBJ2-2|TRBD1
CASSTNRGAGELFF
TGTGCCAGTAGTACGAACAGGGGGGCCGGGGAGCTGTTTTTT
>TRBV29-1|NA|TRBJ2-2|TRBD2
CSVREGGLVRELFF
TGCAGCGTTCGGGAGGGAGGGCTTGTCAGGGAGCTGTTTTTT
>TRBV9|NA|TRBJ2-2|NA
CASSVEGRKTGELFF
TGTGCCAGCAGCGTAGAAGGGCGCAAGACCGGGGAGCTGTTTTTT
>TRBV7-9|NA|TRBJ2-1|NA
CASRKGDGNEQFF
TGTGCCAGCAGAAAAGGAGACGGGAATGAGCAGTTCTTC
>TRBV2|NA|TRBJ2-1|TRBD2
CASGGSGNKQFF
TGTGCCAGCGGGGGTAGCGGGAATAAGCAGTTCTTC
>TRBV5-6|NA|TRBJ2-1|TRBD2
CASSSSGRVWGEQFF
TGTGCCAGCAGCTCTAGCGGGAGGGTGTGGGGTGAGCAGTTCTTC
>TRBV2|NA|TRBJ2-1|TRBD2
CASRPGLAGYNEQFF
TGTGCCAGCAGGCCGGGACTAGCGGGCTACAATGAGCAGTTCTTC
>TRBV20-1|NA|TRBJ1-5|NA
CSARDGGQPQHF
TGCAGTGCTAGAGATGGGGGGCAGCCCCAGCATTTT